A single sample is the source of the 9 T cell receptor beta chains below, sequenced in a study of CD8 T cells in ankylosing spondylitis. These receptors' antigens are unknown. TCRdb reanalysed the 5' RACE reads using MiXCR and keeps one entry per CDR3 protein. The table has 500,000 to 650,000 distinct CDR3 sequences, approximately 5% seen once. The study's findings and limits: Several highly homologous variants made up a TCR beta motif that seemed to typify ankylosing spondylitis blood.

Sequencing input: blood, either unsorted or a sorted T cell fraction (not recorded which). Receptors were obtained from a male donor with ankylosing spondylitis.

This clonotype was recorded many times. This chain links TRBV9 with TRBJ2-1; 8 bases match TRBD2. The CDR3 length is 15 residues. Trimming at V came to 0 bases and at J to 8 bases, leaving 7 bases not matched to a gene. Germline CDR1 and CDR2: SGDLS and YYNGEE. CDR3 sequence reads: CASSVAGGQYDEQFF. DNA of the CDR3: TGTGCCAGCAGCGTAGCGGGGGGGCAGTATGATGAGCAGTTCTTC. The whole variable domain, filled in from reference TRBV9 and TRBJ2-1, reads DSGVTQTPKHLITATGQRVTLRCSPRSGDLSVYWYQQSLDQGLQFLIQYYNGEERAKGNILERFSAQQFPDLHSELNLSSLELGDSALYFCASSVAGGQYDEQFFGPGTRLTVL.

This clonotype occurred many times. The V and J genes are TRBV4-2 and TRBJ1-2; maybe TRBD1 (6 bases). From germline, CDR1 is LGHNA and CDR2 YNFKEQ. The length of the CDR3 is 14 residues. Trimming cost V 0 bases and J 4 bases, with 9 bases left between them. The CDR3 loop is CASSQERGGYGYTF. CDR3 nucleotide sequence: TGTGCCAGCAGCCAAGAGAGGGGGGGCTATGGCTACACCTTC.

This clonotype was counted ten times or more. This chain connects TRBV7-9 to TRBJ2-1, with no clear D. Trimming stripped 4 bases from V and 0 bases from J, with 13 bases between. The CDR3 is 16 residues long. Germline CDR1 is SEHNR and CDR2 is FQNEAQ (reference sequence). The CDR3 DNA reads as TGTGCCAGCAGCTCCCGAGCAGGAAGCTCCTACAATGAGCAGTTCTTC. Protein: CASSSRAGSSYNEQFF.

Note on this clonotype: This clone may be a read error of a much larger clone one base away. The chain joins TRBV4-3 to TRBJ2-5, with a weak D call TRBD2 (6 bases). The J call is uncertain, as TRBJ2-1 better fits the DNA end. Germline CDR1 LGHNA, CDR2 YSLEER. CDR3 size: 13 residues. The CDR3 DNA sequence: TGCGCCAGCAGCCAGGGGAGGAGAGAGACCCAGTTCTTC. Translated: CASSQGRRETQFF.

This clonotype was found many times. The chain links TRBV11-1 to TRBJ1-2; D is undetermined. Deletions cut 5 bases from V and 5 bases from J, with 12 bases between. The CDR3 length is 13 residues. The germline V gene has CDR1 SGHAT and CDR2 FQDESV (reference sequence). This CDR3 is CASSISVHYGYTF. In DNA, the CDR3 is TGTGCCAGCAGCATCAGCGTCCATTATGGCTACACCTTC.

This clonotype was observed many times. This chain uses TRBV20-1 with TRBJ1-1; D possibly corresponds to TRBD1 (5 bases). CDR3 length: 13 amino acids. Germline CDR1 is DFQATT and CDR2 is SNEGSKA (reference sequence). The ends were cut back, 3 bases at V and 0 bases at J, with 8 bases in the middle. CDR3 bases: TGCAGTGCTAGCTGGGGGGTGAACACTGAAGCTTTCTTT. It specifies CSASWGVNTEAFF.

This clonotype was recorded at least ten times. CDR3 nucleotides: TGTGCCAGCAGCCAAGATCAGCGGCGGGGGGGCCGATATTACGAGCAGTACTTC. Amino acid sequence: CASSQDQRRGGRYYEQYF. The rearrangement uses TRBV4-2 and TRBJ2-7; the match to TRBD2 covers 9 bases. With V trimmed by 0 bases and J by 4 bases, 13 bases remained unmatched. The germline V gene encodes CDR1 LGHNA and CDR2 YNFKEQ. This CDR3 has 18 residues.

This clonotype has ten or more counts. The chain is built from TRBV27 and TRBJ1-1; TRBD1 matches at 10 bases. This CDR3 contains 19 residues. Germline values: CDR1 MNHEY, CDR2 SMNVEV (reference sequence). J gave up 3 bases and V 5 bases, and 18 bases lay outside the gene matches. In DNA, the CDR3 is TGTGCCAGCAGTCCGAGGGACAGGGGACTCGGGTTCCGGTACACTGAAGCTTTCTTT. Protein: CASSPRDRGLGFRYTEAFF.

This clonotype was counted ten times or more. The chain uses TRBV6-2 or TRBV6-3 and TRBJ1-6; D is unresolved. The germline V gene encodes CDR1 MNHEY and CDR2 SVGEGT. The V end lost 8 bases, the J end lost 7 bases, and 9 bases lay between the germline ends. CDR3 length equals 12 residues. DNA of the CDR3: TGTGCCAGCGGCCCTTTCAATTCACCCCTCCACTTT. Protein sequence: CASGPFNSPLHF.